This T cell receptor (beta chain) was profiled in a study of neurological immune-mediated disorders (dated by TCRdb to 2018 to 2020). About the study as a whole: Among the approximately 34 multiple sclerosis patients, relapsing-remitting MS accounted for some 30 and secondary progressive MS accounted for 3. Peripheral blood TCR-beta repertoires from patients with HTLV-I-associated myelopathy (HAM/TSP), patients with multiple sclerosis, and healthy controls were compared in the study using UMI-based sequencing. Alongside PBMC samples, the set of 80 to 130 TCR-beta libraries contained longitudinal samples, technical triplicates, and paired CD4+ and CD8+ T-cell subsets that had been sorted. Longitudinal HAM/TSP and healthy donors were sampled at 3 time-points each (roughly 3-45 month intervals). The cohort comprised 68 subjects: about 14 HAM/TSP patients, around 34 multiple sclerosis patients and around 20 healthy controls. General conclusions and limits of the study: TCR clonal expansion was greatest in HAM/TSP patients and smallest in MS patients, who ranked below even healthy controls. No clinical or MRI features were associated with the MS cluster, and the authors said that larger cohorts are needed. No identical CDR3 amino acid sequences were found to be shared among expanded clones across subjects, suggesting that TCR-beta repertoires were private in all groups. In phylogenetic analysis, the repertoires of 18 of 34 MS patients grouped into a cluster of related CDR3 sequences, which suggests a possible signature at the repertoire level.

This clonotype was recorded at least ten times. What antigen it recognizes has not been identified. It has no much larger one-base neighbor in the sample; base qualities were not kept. The time point label, as the study defines it: longitudinal time-point 2. For unsorted PBMC libraries, 2 million PBMCs were used after storage in RNAlater at -80 degrees C until RNA extraction. Multiple sclerosis patients were enrolled in a US clinical protocol evaluating disease progression by magnetic resonance imaging. Peripheral blood was subjected to Ficoll-Hypaque density gradient centrifugation to isolate PBMCs, which were then cryopreserved in liquid nitrogen. Spanning cysteine to phenylalanine, the CDR3 consists of 14 amino acids. The read is trimmed to its CDR3 DNA, 42 bases read in frame from base 1. CDR1 is given as KGHSH and CDR2 as LQKENI, both from the germline V gene. At the junction V is shortened by 0 bases and J by 5 bases; bases outside the gene matches: 0.

cDNA was synthesized by template-switch 5'RACE using a primer carrying a 10-nucleotide random unique molecular identifier by which each TCR transcript was tagged. Every sequencing run yielded over 190 million TCR-beta sequences covering 15-18 subjects. The RNeasy kit was used for extraction of total RNA. The KAPA Real-time Library Amplification kit was used to amplify TCR-beta VDJ regions with primers for the TCR constant region and the 5'RACE anchor. A first PCR added sample indexes and Illumina adaptors, after which a second PCR increased the library yield. After purification with Ampure beads, the TCR product of roughly 650 bp was size-selected on a 2% E-gel SizeSelection system. Library quality was checked on a Bioanalyzer, concentration was measured with Qubit, and libraries were quantified with the Kapa Library Quantification kit before pooling. Paired-end 2 x 150 bp sequencing of the libraries was performed on an Illumina HiSeq 2500. To increase sequence diversity, about 23-32% phiX was spiked into each library pool. Per the original workflow: The UMI-based MiGEC pipeline processed quality-filtered reads and removed over 80% of raw TCR sequences during error correction. IMGT germline references were used for alignment of VDJ genes, and clonotypes were defined by a unique CDR3 amino acid sequence together with V-J genes. Clonal expansion, Shannon diversity and CDR3 relatedness were evaluated with VDJtools (CalcPairwiseDistances, ClusterSamples), while phylogenetic trees were built in CLCbio workbench. Using coefficient-of-variation modelling across technical triplicates, the study counted a clone as expanded if it had at least 8 unique UMIs. Through fastp at Q25 and MiXCR, TCRdb rebuilt clones from the public reads, retaining in-frame beta chains. When rows share a CDR3 protein, they turn into one entry using the most common DNA and genes. The V and J calls shown here were made by TCRdb, not taken from the authors' results. Recorded for this sample are tens of thousands of distinct CDR3 sequences; 5.8% of them occurred a single time. The ten largest clones represent 7.9% of the sample.

Sequencing used PBMCs. Recombination joined TRBV18 with TRBJ2-3; 9 nucleotides in the junction match TRBD2. The TCR sequence derives from a woman aged 55-70 years with multiple sclerosis. This receptor carries the CDR3 CASSPPSGGDTQYF. The DNA reads as follows: TGTGCCAGCTCACCACCTAGCGGGGGAGATACGCAGTATTTT.